These T cell receptor beta chains were read from a single sample in a study of T cell responses to AZD1222 COVID-19 vaccine. Sequenced by immunoSEQ multiplex PCR; TCRdb stores in-frame clones only, minus some. Here the sample spans 65,000 to 100,000 clones, approximately 90% being singletons. The starting material was peripheral blood, obtained 28 days after the second AZD1222 dose. The receptors were gathered from an adult who received the AZD1222 COVID-19 vaccine. The CDR3 runs from the conserved cysteine through the conserved F or W. Rows may omit the clone size; those that give it use once, few, many or a size class.

clone_size,j_call,v_call,cdr3_aa
-,TRBJ2-1,TRBV5-4,CASSLTTKDEQFF
-,TRBJ2-1,TRBV7-9,CASSLVSGEQFF
-,TRBJ1-2,TRBV27,CASSLSIGYGYTF
-,TRBJ2-7,TRBV28,CASSLTRVQGGEYF
-,TRBJ1-5,TRBV19,CASRDTNQPQHF
-,TRBJ1-1,TRBV11-3,CASSSTFLNTEAFF
-,TRBJ1-3,TRBV29-1,CSVRVGQGNTIYF
-,TRBJ2-1,TRBV12-3/TRBV12-4,CASSPRRFSEQFF
-,TRBJ1-2,TRBV3-1/TRBV3-2,CASSQRGGYTF
-,TRBJ2-2,TRBV15,CATSTRRGKVGELFF
-,TRBJ1-5,TRBV21-1,CASTCRAPNQPQHF
-,TRBJ2-7,TRBV5-1,CASSLGNRVKVYEQYF
-,TRBJ1-1,TRBV28,CASSFYGLANTEAFF
-,TRBJ1-1,TRBV9,CASSSRTGNTEAFF
-,TRBJ2-3,TRBV29-1,CSVDIRDKTADTQYF
-,TRBJ2-2,TRBV9,CASTQGGSTGELFF
-,TRBJ2-7,TRBV5-4,CASSLGPGRGYEQYF
-,TRBJ2-3,TRBV18,CASSDSYGTDTQYF
-,TRBJ2-5,TRBV18,CASSPPGLAQETQYF
-,TRBJ1-2,TRBV6-5,CASRPGLYGYTF
-,TRBJ1-2,TRBV11-2,CASSLPGPNYGYTF
-,TRBJ2-1,TRBV27,CASSLRDRVYNEQFF
-,TRBJ2-1,TRBV29-1,CSVERNQALGEQFF
once,TRBJ1-1,TRBV6-5,CASSPPHRNTEAFF
-,TRBJ2-5,TRBV3-1/TRBV3-2,CASSQGPGNQETQYF
-,TRBJ2-1,TRBV28,CASSFSSGTGGYNEQFF
-,TRBJ2-7,TRBV7-9,CASSDPGLGYEQYF
-,TRBJ2-3,TRBV3-1/TRBV3-2,CASSQSSGSPSGTDTQYF
-,TRBJ2-7,TRBV9,CASSADTSSYEQYF
-,TRBJ2-7,TRBV27,CASSPSRGPYEQYF
few,TRBJ1-1,TRBV28,CASSLLSGDTEAFF
-,TRBJ2-7,TRBV7-2,CASSLQAFNYEQYF
-,TRBJ2-7,TRBV7-3,CASSTYLGEQYF
-,TRBJ2-3,TRBV24-1,CATTSGMVDTQYF
-,TRBJ1-2,TRBV7-9,CASSLLGPDYGYTF
-,TRBJ2-1,TRBV7-9,CASSLESVPYNEQFF
once,TRBJ2-7,TRBV7-2,CASSLDTGGPYEQYF
-,TRBJ2-2,TRBV3-1/TRBV3-2,CASSQVRLNTGELFF
-,TRBJ1-4,TRBV18,CASSRGMGEKLFF
-,TRBJ1-2,TRBV4-3,CASSQDDGYGYTF
-,TRBJ1-1,TRBV10-3,CAMGAGQKNTEAFF
-,TRBJ2-7,TRBV6-2/TRBV6-3,CASSYEGSGAGSDF
-,TRBJ1-2,TRBV7-2,CASSPPTSYGYTF
-,TRBJ1-4,TRBV6-2/TRBV6-3,CASSYSSQGAATNEKLFF
-,TRBJ2-3,TRBV5-1,CASSPAFAGPGSDTQYF
-,TRBJ2-7,TRBV10-2,CASSEAGLGHSYEQYF
once,TRBJ1-1,TRBV5-1,CASSLLGTGGTEAFF
-,TRBJ1-5,TRBV28,CASSPPGQGAGQPQHF
-,TRBJ1-4,TRBV7-6,CASSPISSATNEKLFF
-,TRBJ2-7,TRBV28,CASSHRAPKYEQYF
-,TRBJ2-7,TRBV28,CASSSGSLYEQYF
-,TRBJ2-7,TRBV6-2/TRBV6-3,CASSYGGGRAYEQYF
-,TRBJ1-1,TRBV28,CASSWLLTNTEAFF
once,TRBJ1-1,TRBV5-1,CASSPGPRNTEAFF